A selection of T cell receptor beta chains follows, all from one sample in a study of radiotherapy plus CTLA-4 blockade in lung cancer. Clones were sequenced by immunoSEQ multiplex PCR, and TCRdb holds only the in-frame ones, with some missing. Of about 39,000 clones in the sample, roughly 73% were seen once. This specimen was peripheral blood, taken from a patient treated with radiotherapy plus ipilimumab. Receptors were obtained from a human donor with non-small cell lung cancer that progressed on radiotherapy plus ipilimumab. Each CDR3 is given with its conserved first and last residue. Fields, in order: D gene, clone size, J gene, V gene, CDR3 protein, CDR3 DNA. D genes are given only for firm matches. Some rows mark clone size as missing; the rest say once, few, many or name a class of expanded clone.

>.|.|TRBJ1-1|TRBV6-1
CASSAHSGDGTEAFF
TGTGCCAGCAGTGCCCACAGCGGCGACGGCACTGAAGCTTTCTTT
>TRBD1|.|TRBJ1-4|TRBV7-2
CASSLGQGAGEKLFF
TGTGCCAGCAGCTTAGGACAGGGGGCGGGTGAAAAACTGTTTTTT
>.|.|TRBJ2-1|TRBV7-2
CASPRPVGVYNEQFF
TGTGCCAGCCCCCGGCCCGTGGGAGTCTACAATGAGCAGTTCTTC
>TRBD1|.|TRBJ2-1|TRBV4-3
CASSQSVSGQGVYNEQFF
TGCGCCAGCAGCCAATCGGTCTCGGGACAGGGGGTATACAATGAGCAGTTCTTC
>TRBD2|.|TRBJ2-2|TRBV29-1
CSVATSVAGELFF
TGCAGCGTCGCGACTAGCGTCGCCGGGGAGCTGTTTTTT
>.|.|TRBJ1-1|TRBV7-6
CASSLSAGMNTEAFF
TGTGCCAGCAGCTTGTCTGCAGGCATGAACACTGAAGCTTTCTTT
>.|.|TRBJ2-7|TRBV7-2
CASSPGNAYEQYF
TGTGCCAGCAGCCCAGGGAACGCCTACGAGCAGTACTTC
>.|.|TRBJ1-6|TRBV7-2
CASSLQQGANSPLHF
TGTGCCAGCAGCTTACAGCAGGGTGCTAATTCACCCCTCCACTTT
>TRBD1|few|TRBJ2-7|TRBV18
CASSEGQGPSYEQYF
TGTGCCAGCTCAGAGGGACAGGGCCCGTCCTACGAGCAGTACTTC
>TRBD1|.|TRBJ1-1|TRBV19
CASTTGGGETPEAFF
TGTGCCAGTACGACAGGGGGCGGAGAGACCCCTGAAGCTTTCTTT
>TRBD2|.|TRBJ2-1|TRBV10-2
CASIPAGGMNEQFF
TGCGCCAGCATTCCAGCGGGGGGTATGAATGAGCAGTTCTTC
>.|.|TRBJ1-2|TRBV12-5
CASGTLLGGGYTF
TGTGCTAGTGGCACCTTACTCGGAGGGGGCTACACCTTC
>.|.|TRBJ2-7|TRBV20-1
CSAKQDYEQYF
TGCAGTGCCAAACAGGACTACGAGCAGTACTTC
>.|.|TRBJ2-1|TRBV11-1
CASSKQGSSYNEQFF
TGTGCCAGCAGCAAACAGGGAAGCTCCTACAATGAGCAGTTCTTC
>TRBD1|.|TRBJ1-1|TRBV5-1
CASSLAIGQGGVFF
TGCGCCAGCAGCTTGGCCATAGGACAGGGAGGTGTTTTCTTT
>.|few|TRBJ1-1|TRBV5-1
CASSLGATGTTEAFF
TGCGCCAGCAGCTTGGGTGCTACAGGGACCACTGAAGCTTTCTTT
>TRBD1|.|TRBJ2-5|TRBV5-1
CASSDLLDRGGDKETQYF
TGCGCCAGCAGCGACCTCCTCGACAGGGGTGGGGATAAGGAGACCCAGTACTTC
>.|.|TRBJ1-2|TRBV19
CASSIPREFSGYTF
TGTGCCAGTAGTATCCCCCGAGAGTTTTCTGGCTACACCTTC
>.|.|TRBJ2-3|TRBV6-5
CASSYSSRGPTDTQYF
TGTGCCAGCAGTTACTCGTCGCGGGGGCCCACAGATACGCAGTATTTT
>TRBD2|.|TRBJ2-7|TRBV27
CASRPLAGGPYEQYF
TGTGCCAGCCGACCACTAGCGGGGGGGCCTTACGAGCAGTACTTC
>TRBD1|.|TRBJ1-1|TRBV29-1
CSVQEGAANTEAFF
TGCAGCGTTCAGGAGGGGGCGGCGAACACTGAAGCTTTCTTT
>.|.|TRBJ1-6|TRBV10-2
CASSDPAYNSPLHF
TGCGCCAGCAGTGACCCAGCCTATAATTCACCCCTCCACTTT
>TRBD1|.|TRBJ2-2|TRBV5-1
CASSLELPGQGAGELFF
TGCGCCAGCAGCTTGGAACTACCGGGACAGGGGGCCGGGGAGCTGTTTTTT
>TRBD2|once|TRBJ2-7|TRBV25-1
CASAAGQRGLTYEQYF
TGTGCCAGCGCTGCGGGGCAGCGGGGGCTAACCTACGAGCAGTACTTC
>TRBD2|.|TRBJ2-2|TRBV6-5
CAASGGPGGELFF
TGTGCCGCGAGCGGGGGGCCAGGCGGGGAGCTGTTTTTT
>TRBD1|.|TRBJ2-1|TRBV5-6
CASIFSGTGVDNEQFF
TGTGCCAGCATCTTCTCCGGGACAGGGGTGGACAATGAGCAGTTCTTC
>TRBD2|.|TRBJ2-1|TRBV9
CASSVIGGGNNEQFF
TGTGCCAGCAGCGTAATCGGGGGGGGTAACAATGAGCAGTTCTTC
>TRBD1|.|TRBJ2-7|TRBV27
CASSHRDRGHEQYF
TGTGCCAGCAGCCACCGGGACAGGGGCCACGAGCAGTACTTC
>.|.|TRBJ2-2|TRBV7-2
CASPRGSLFTGELFF
TGTGCCAGTCCTCGAGGATCCTTGTTCACCGGGGAGCTGTTTTTT
>TRBD1|.|TRBJ1-2|TRBV6-5
CASSYRTGGYGYTF
TGTGCCAGCAGTTACCGGACAGGGGGGTATGGCTACACCTTC
>.|.|TRBJ2-6|TRBV5-1
CASIDSSGANVLTF
TGCGCCAGCATAGACAGCTCTGGGGCCAACGTCCTGACTTTC
>TRBD1|once|TRBJ2-7|TRBV11-2
CASSNGTGGLYEQYF
TGTGCCAGCAGCAACGGGACAGGGGGCCTCTACGAGCAGTACTTC
>.|.|TRBJ2-7|TRBV7-2
CASSLERASRPLEQYF
TGTGCCAGCAGCTTAGAGAGGGCCTCCCGCCCCCTCGAGCAGTACTTC
>.|.|TRBJ1-5|TRBV6-5
CASRAFRDSQPQHF
TGTGCCAGCAGAGCTTTCCGGGACTCTCAGCCCCAGCATTTT
>.|.|TRBJ2-1|TRBV7-2
CASSRDISSYNEQFF
TGTGCCAGCAGCCGGGACATTAGCTCCTACAATGAGCAGTTCTTC
>TRBD1|.|TRBJ1-1|TRBV27
CASSLDRVGTEAFF
TGTGCCAGCAGCCTTGACAGGGTGGGCACTGAAGCTTTCTTT
>.|.|TRBJ2-1|TRBV7-8
CASSLVTRGTDEQFF
TGTGCCAGCAGCTTAGTCACCAGGGGCACGGATGAGCAGTTCTTC
>TRBD1|.|TRBJ1-1|TRBV18
CASSPGQGTEAFF
TGTGCCAGCTCACCCGGACAGGGCACTGAAGCTTTCTTT
>.|.|TRBJ2-7|TRBV4-3
CASSQDRGLYEQYF
TGCGCCAGCAGCCAAGACAGGGGTCTCTACGAGCAGTACTTC
>.|.|TRBJ2-7|TRBV9
CASSVGAGPAYEQYF
TGTGCCAGCAGCGTAGGGGCGGGGCCAGCCTACGAGCAGTACTTC
>TRBD1|.|TRBJ1-2|TRBV2
CAIPDRVTNYGYTF
TGTGCCATACCTGACAGGGTAACTAACTATGGCTACACCTTC
>.|.|TRBJ2-2|TRBV18
CASSPWEMIAGELFF
TGTGCCAGCTCACCCTGGGAGATGATCGCCGGGGAGCTGTTTTTT
>.|.|TRBJ1-1|TRBV5-1
CASSLMAGETEAFF
TGCGCCAGCAGCTTGATGGCAGGCGAAACTGAAGCTTTCTTT